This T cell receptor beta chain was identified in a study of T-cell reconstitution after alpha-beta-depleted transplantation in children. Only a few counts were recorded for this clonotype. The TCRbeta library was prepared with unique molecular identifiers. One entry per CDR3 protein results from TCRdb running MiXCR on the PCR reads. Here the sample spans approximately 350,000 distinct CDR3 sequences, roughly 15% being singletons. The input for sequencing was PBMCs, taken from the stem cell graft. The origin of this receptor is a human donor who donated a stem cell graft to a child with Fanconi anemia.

The CDR3 nucleotides read TGCGCCTCTAGGGAATTGGAGATGGACAATGAGCAGTTCTTC. Amino acids: CASRELEMDNEQFF. This chain joins TRBV5-1 and TRBJ2-1; no clear D gene. CDR1 is SGHRS and CDR2 is YFSETQ in the germline V gene. The CDR3 sequence is 14 residues long. Between the trimmed V and J ends, which lost 10 bases and 5 bases, there was a span of 19 bases.